This entry concerns a single TCR beta chain. Its cognate antigen is unknown. The protocol was immunoSEQ multiplex PCR, while the TCRdb copy is restricted to in-frame clones and leaves out a portion. Among more than 150,000 clones, around 94% were seen once, and the ten largest hold 1.5% to 2%. The CDR3 is made up of 14 amino acids. Germline lookup yields CDR1 SGHDT and CDR2 YYEEEE. V dropped 4 bases and J dropped 4 bases, with 15 bases sitting between them. This record belongs to a study of T cell responses to AZD1222 COVID-19 vaccine. Findings and caveats of the study: Scientists sampled the repertoires only once the peak T cell response had passed. Only a handful of people who got AZD1222 tested seropositive at baseline. White British donors predominated, females outnumbered males, and clonal diversity was possibly underestimated.

Sequencing was performed on peripheral blood, taken 28 days after the second AZD1222 dose. The clonotype was recovered from an adult who received the AZD1222 COVID-19 vaccine. The rearrangement links TRBV5-6 to TRBJ2-7; no firm D call. CDR3 sequence reads: CASSAESPPYEQYF. The CDR3, as DNA: TGTGCCAGCAGCGCCGAATCGCCCCCTTACGAGCAGTACTTC.